This T cell receptor (beta chain) was observed in a study of blood T cell repertoires in COVID-19. Study context: Collection of acute and convalescent COVID-19 samples took place in the United States, Italy and Spain.

Participants were aged roughly 18 to 90 years, lived in over 20 US areas, and enrolled virtually. Which cohort a participant joined came from the clinical history participants gave. This CDR3 comprises 15 residues. Per the germline V gene, CDR1 is MNHEY and CDR2 is SVGAGI. The V end lost 0 bases, the J end lost 1 base, and 8 bases lay between the germline ends. Sequenced by immunoSEQ multiplex PCR; TCRdb stores in-frame clones only, minus some. Among 150,000 to 200,000 clones listed, roughly 89% were seen once. This sequence joins TRBV6-5 and TRBJ2-3, with D possibly TRBD2 on 6 matching bases. The sample comprised PBMCs or T cells enriched from blood (not recorded which). The sequence was collected from a woman aged 40 to 50 with acute COVID-19. CDR3 coding DNA: TGTGCCAGCAGTTACTCGGGACTGGGCACAGATACGCAGTATTTT. This codes for CASSYSGLGTDTQYF.